These 30 T cell receptor beta chains originate from one sample sequenced in a study of patients and donors after allogeneic stem cell transplantation. TCRdb ran MiXCR on the RT-PCR reads and lists one entry per CDR3 protein. The sample lists about 150,000 distinct CDR3 sequences, approximately 37% occurring once. The source material was blood, either unsorted or a sorted T cell fraction (not recorded which). The receptor source for this set is a human donor who was either an allogeneic HSCT recipient or a stem cell or donor lymphocyte infusion donor (not recorded which). It is not recorded whose cells these are; they may come from a transplant donor.

This clonotype was detected only once. The rearrangement joins TRBV12-1 to TRBJ2-7; the D call TRBD1 from the table was never checked on the DNA. TRBV12-1 is annotated as a pseudogene. The CDR3 sequence is 16 residues long. CDR3 sequence (DNA): TGTGCCAGCAGCTTTGATCGGGGACAGGGGGCGAGGGAGCAGTACTTC. Translated, it gives CASSFDRGQGAREQYF.

Only a few counts were recorded for this clonotype. V usage is TRBV28 and J usage is TRBJ2-4; D unresolved. The CDR3 is 15 amino acids. V lost 3 bases to trimming and J lost 4 bases, with 13 bases between them. In germline, CDR1 is MDHEN, CDR2 SYDVKM. The CDR3 coding sequence is TGTGCCAGCAGTTTTTTCCGGGCCCAGAAAAACATTCAGTACTTC. It codes for CASSFFRAQKNIQYF.

This clonotype was counted only a few times. The chain is built from TRBV10-3 and TRBJ1-5; TRBD1 matches 12 bases. The CDR3 covers 17 residues. Germline V gene data show CDR1 as ENHRY and CDR2 as SYGVKD. Trimming at V came to 7 bases and at J to 5 bases, leaving 12 bases not matched to a gene. Written as DNA, the CDR3 is TGTGCCATCATCCCACCGGGACAGGGGGCGTTGGATCAGCCCCAGCATTTT. This translates into CAIIPPGQGALDQPQHF.

This clonotype has just one count. This chain uses TRBV4-2 with TRBJ2-3; 7 nucleotides match TRBD1. V was clipped by 4 bases and J by 5 bases; unmatched bases: 9. The CDR3 runs to 15 residues. Germline V CDR1 and CDR2: LGHNA, YNFKEQ. CDR3 residues: CASSPTGSEVDTQYF. In DNA, the CDR3 is TGTGCCAGCAGCCCGACAGGGTCGGAGGTAGATACGCAGTATTTT.

The chain carries TRBV12-3 or TRBV12-4 and TRBJ1-4; D call uncertain. The V end lost 3 bases, the J end lost 11 bases, and 7 bases lay between the germline ends. The CDR3 runs to 11 residues. CDR3 sequence: CASSLEGKLFF. The CDR3 DNA sequence: TGTGCCAGCAGTTTGGAGGGCAAACTGTTTTTT.

The J gene is TRBJ1-5, the V gene TRBV27, with a tentative D call TRBD1 (6 bases). The CDR3 has 14 residues. V was shortened by 5 bases and J by 5 bases, with 13 bases between the two germline ends. Germline V gene data show CDR1 as MNHEY and CDR2 as SMNVEV (reference sequence). CDR3: CASSLGSGDQPQHF. The CDR3 DNA sequence: TGTGCCAGCAGTCTTGGGTCAGGGGATCAGCCCCAGCATTTT.

V usage is TRBV12-3 or TRBV12-4 and J usage is TRBJ1-1, with D perhaps TRBD1 (5 bases). The V gene lost 3 bases and the J gene lost 2 bases, with 10 bases spanning the gap. This CDR3 region has 14 residues. For the CDR3, the DNA is TGTGCCAGCAGTTTCAGGCAGGGAAACACTGAAGCTTTCTTT. Translated: CASSFRQGNTEAFF.

The rearrangement links TRBV6-6 to TRBJ1-1; tentative D call: TRBD1 (5 bases). The CDR3 runs to 17 residues. CDR1 and CDR2 (germline): MNHNY, SVGAGI (reference sequence). Trimming cost V 2 bases and J 0 bases, with 16 bases left between them. The CDR3 sequence is CASSYPGSLKMNTEAFF. CDR3 DNA sequence: TGTGCCAGCAGTTACCCAGGGAGTTTGAAAATGAACACTGAAGCTTTCTTT.

The chain recombines TRBV7-9 with TRBJ1-1; D is perhaps TRBD1 (5 bases). The V end was cut by 3 bases, the J end by 5 bases, with 22 bases between. The CDR3 runs 17 residues. Germline lookup yields CDR1 SEHNR and CDR2 FQNEAQ (reference sequence). CDR3 nucleotide sequence: TGTGCCAGCAGCTTGCTTCCGACTGGGGGAGGATTTACTGAAGCTTTCTTT. Amino acid sequence: CASSLLPTGGGFTEAFF.

The chain combines TRBV12-3 or TRBV12-4 with TRBJ2-5, with 9 positions matching TRBD2. Trimming cost V 1 base and J 5 bases; bases outside gene matches: 5. The length of the CDR3 is 15 residues. The CDR3, as DNA: TGTGCCAGCAGTTTAGAGCGGGGGGATGGGGAGACCCAGTACTTC. Translated: CASSLERGDGETQYF.

The CDR3 DNA is TGTGCCAGCAGCCAATACGGTGGCTACACCTTC. This translates into CASSQYGGYTF. The chain has TRBV14 and TRBJ1-2; D ambiguous. Between the trimmed V and J ends, which lost 2 bases and 7 bases, there was a span of 5 bases. This CDR3 spans 11 amino acids. Germline CDR1 is SGHDN and CDR2 is FVKESK.

The V call is TRBV30, the J call TRBJ1-5; maybe TRBD1 (6 bases). This CDR3 has 15 amino acids. Per the germline V gene, CDR1 is GTSNPN and CDR2 is SVGIG (reference sequence). V was trimmed by 2 bases and J by 7 bases, leaving 18 bases between them. CDR3 DNA sequence: TGTGCCTGGAGTACCCGTCACACCCAGGGGCAGCCCCAGCATTTT. Translation gives CAWSTRHTQGQPQHF.

With regard to this clonotype: At one of its ends the junction is not consistent with the germline gene, which may arise from a read error. The chain has TRBV7-7 and TRBJ1-5; D might be TRBD1 (6 bases). Germline CDR1 SSHAT, CDR2 FNYEAQ (reference sequence). The CDR3 spans 11 residues. CDR3 sequence reads: CASRQDQPQHF. CDR3 sequence (DNA): TGTGCTAGCAGACAGGATCAGCCCCAGCATTTT.

V and J are TRBV4-3 and TRBJ2-3; 8 bases are a match to TRBD2. CDR3 length equals 16 residues. The J segment lost 4 bases and the V segment lost 1 base, leaving 7 bases of the junction unmatched. The germline V gene has CDR1 LGHNA and CDR2 YSLEER. CDR3 DNA: TGCGCCAGCAGCCAAGGTCTATCGGGGGGGCCAGATACGCAGTATTTT. As protein: CASSQGLSGGPDTQYF.

The chain recombines TRBV28 with TRBJ1-5, with 7 bases matching TRBD1. Germline trimming cut 3 bases from V and 2 bases from J; bases unmatched to any gene: 7. This CDR3 has 16 amino acids. Germline V CDR1 and CDR2: MDHEN, SYDVKM. CDR3 residues: CASSFPQGVGNQPQHF. For the CDR3, the DNA is TGTGCCAGCAGTTTTCCCCAGGGGGTTGGCAATCAGCCCCAGCATTTT.

This clonotype has only one observation. This chain uses TRBV20-1 with TRBJ2-7, with no clear D. Germline assignment: CDR1 DFQATT and CDR2 SNEGSKA (reference sequence). Trimming stripped 5 bases from V and 4 bases from J, with 9 bases between. This CDR3 contains 11 residues. CDR3: CSAPRAYEQYF. CDR3 sequence (DNA): TGCAGTGCTCCCCGGGCTTACGAGCAGTACTTC.

This clonotype was picked up a small number of times. The chain recombines TRBV6-5 with TRBJ1-2, with D unresolved. Germline V gives CDR1 MNHEY, CDR2 SVGAGI. The CDR3 has 13 residues. With 8 bases removed from V and 4 bases from J, the gap between germline ends came to 14 bases. The CDR3 DNA is TGTGCCAGCGGTCCAGGACGGTTCTATGGCTACACCTTC. Protein: CASGPGRFYGYTF.

The chain couples TRBV29-1 to TRBJ1-4, with TRBD1 as a possible D gene (5 bases). Germline V gene sequence: CDR1 SQVTM, CDR2 ANQGSEA. V lost 6 bases to trimming and J lost 8 bases, with 13 bases between them. The CDR3 has 12 residues. The CDR3 DNA reads as TGCAGCGTGCGGGTGGAGGGGGAAAAACTGTTTTTT. Translation gives CSVRVEGEKLFF.

This clonotype has a handful of counts. This sequence joins TRBV3-1 and TRBJ1-2, with D possibly TRBD1 on 5 matching bases. The germline V gene has CDR1 LGHDT and CDR2 YNNKEL (reference sequence). The V end was cut by 2 bases, the J end by 4 bases, with 11 bases between. The CDR3 consists of 14 residues. DNA of the CDR3: TGTGCCAGCAGCCAACAGGGAGGCGGCTATGGCTACACCTTC. It encodes CASSQQGGGYGYTF.

This clonotype was found a few times. The chain couples TRBV4-3 to TRBJ1-5; the D gene is possibly TRBD1 (5 bases). CDR3 length equals 14 residues. The V end lost 1 base, the J end lost 6 bases, and 10 bases lay between the germline ends. The V gene's germline CDR1 is LGHNA and CDR2 YSLEER. The CDR3: CASSQVRGGQPQHF. The CDR3 bases are TGCGCCAGCAGCCAAGTTAGGGGCGGTCAGCCCCAGCATTTT.

In DNA form, the CDR3 reads TGTGCCAGCAGGCTCGCCAACGGGGGCTACACCTTC. It codes for CASRLANGGYTF. The J gene is TRBJ1-2, the V gene TRBV3-1, with D unresolved. This CDR3 contains 12 residues. The germline V gene encodes CDR1 LGHDT and CDR2 YNNKEL (reference sequence). V was cut by 6 bases and J by 8 bases, with 13 bases left in between.

The CDR3 loop reads CASSPMGAMGYGYTF. For the CDR3, the DNA is TGTGCCAGCTCACCGATGGGGGCCATGGGGTATGGCTACACCTTC. This chain joins TRBV18 and TRBJ1-2; D is perhaps TRBD1 (6 bases). There are 15 residues in the CDR3. Germline-derived CDR1 and CDR2 are KGHSH and LQKENI. The V end was cut by 3 bases, the J end by 5 bases, with 16 bases between.

This clonotype has only a few counts. As DNA, the CDR3 is TGTGCCAGCAGTTTGGAGGGGGCCCAAGAGACCCAGTACTTC. Translation gives CASSLEGAQETQYF. The chain joins TRBV12-3 or TRBV12-4 to TRBJ2-5, with D tentatively TRBD1 (7 bases). The CDR3 has 14 amino acids. V was clipped by 3 bases and J by 1 base, with 9 bases between them.

The J gene is TRBJ2-3, the V gene TRBV20-1; 9 bases match TRBD2. J was trimmed by 0 bases and V by 6 bases; bases with no gene match: 7. This CDR3 is built from 15 residues. Per germline, CDR1 DFQATT and CDR2 SNEGSKA (reference sequence). CDR3 nucleotide sequence: TGCAGTGCAGTTAGCGGGGGCCCTAGCACAGATACGCAGTATTTT. Amino acids: CSAVSGGPSTDTQYF.

This clonotype was recorded once. The rearrangement joins TRBV7-9 to TRBJ1-2; the D is unclear. This CDR3 has 15 residues. Germline CDR1 reads SEHNR; CDR2 reads FQNEAQ (reference sequence). V lost 2 bases and J lost 5, with 15 bases in between. The DNA of the CDR3 is TGTGCCAGCAGCTTAAGTTCGGGAGTATGGTATGGCTACACCTTC. It is translated as CASSLSSGVWYGYTF. The full variable domain, in which reference TRBV7-9 and TRBJ1-2 provide the parts outside the CDR3, is DTGVSQNPRHKITKRGQNVTFRCDPISEHNRLYWYRQTLGQGPEFLTYFQNEAQLEKSRLLSDRFSAERPKGSFSTLEIQRTEQGDSAMYLCASSLSSGVWYGYTFGSGTRLTVV.

V gene TRBV10-3 combines with J gene TRBJ1-2; no firm D call. Germline loops: CDR1 ENHRY, CDR2 SYGVKD. V gave up 1 base and J gave up 3 bases, with 30 bases separating them. The CDR3 has 21 residues. This CDR3 reads CAISEWASPGRGKKADYGYTF. Here the CDR3 DNA reads TGTGCCATCAGTGAGTGGGCCTCGCCCGGCAGAGGGAAGAAGGCTGACTATGGCTACACCTTC.

The V call is TRBV12-3 or TRBV12-4, the J call TRBJ1-2; weak D call: TRBD1 (5 bases). The V and J ends lost 6 bases and 8 bases respectively, with 16 bases between them. This CDR3 is built from 13 residues. The CDR3 here is CASSRSSGLGYTF. The CDR3 region has the DNA TGTGCCAGCAGCAGATCCTCAGGGTTAGGCTACACCTTC.

This clonotype came up many times. The chain carries TRBV6-6 and TRBJ1-2; no firm D call. V gave up 2 bases and J gave up 3 bases, with 16 bases separating them. CDR1 and CDR2 from the germline V gene are MNHNY and SVGAGI (reference sequence). The CDR3 consists of 16 residues. The CDR3 loop reads CASSYKGLGLHYGYTF. The CDR3 DNA sequence: TGTGCCAGCAGTTACAAGGGTCTCGGGCTTCACTATGGCTACACCTTC.

This chain connects TRBV10-3 to TRBJ2-1; TRBD2 matches at 7 bases. The CDR3 is 15 residues long. With 6 bases clipped from V and 0 bases from J, the junction kept 5 bases outside the gene matches. Germline V lookup: CDR1 ENHRY, CDR2 SYGVKD. CDR3: CAIRGSGVSYNEQFF. The DNA of the CDR3 is TGTGCCATCAGGGGGAGCGGGGTCTCCTACAATGAGCAGTTCTTC.

The V gene is TRBV6-5, the J gene TRBJ2-7, with TRBD2 identical over 10 bases. The CDR3 runs to 17 residues. V was clipped by 1 base and J by 0 bases; unmatched bases: 6. The germline V gene encodes CDR1 MNHEY and CDR2 SVGAGI. CDR3 in DNA: TGTGCCAGCAGTTACTTCCCTAGCGGGGGCCTCTCCTACGAGCAGTACTTC. This encodes CASSYFPSGGLSYEQYF.